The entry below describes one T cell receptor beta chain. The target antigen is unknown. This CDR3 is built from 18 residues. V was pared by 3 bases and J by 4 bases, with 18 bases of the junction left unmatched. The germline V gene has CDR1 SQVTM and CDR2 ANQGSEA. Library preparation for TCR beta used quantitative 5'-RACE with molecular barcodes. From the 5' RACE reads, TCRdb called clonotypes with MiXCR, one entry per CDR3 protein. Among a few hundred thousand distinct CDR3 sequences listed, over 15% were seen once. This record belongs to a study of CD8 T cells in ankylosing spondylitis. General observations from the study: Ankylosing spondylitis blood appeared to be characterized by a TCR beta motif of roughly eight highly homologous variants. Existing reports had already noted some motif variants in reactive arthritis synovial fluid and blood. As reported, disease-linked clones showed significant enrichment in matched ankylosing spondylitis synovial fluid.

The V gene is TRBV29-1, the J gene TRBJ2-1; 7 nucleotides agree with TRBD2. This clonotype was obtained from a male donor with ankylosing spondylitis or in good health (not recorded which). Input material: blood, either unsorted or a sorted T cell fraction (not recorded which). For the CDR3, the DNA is TGCAGCGTTGATCCTACCGACGGGGAGCGGGACTGGTACAATGAGCAGTTCTTC. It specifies CSVDPTDGERDWYNEQFF.